This record concerns one T cell receptor beta chain sequence. As handled by the study authors: Using reference gene primer amplification, nucleated cell counts were estimated. Sequencing was performed with immunoSEQ multiplex PCR; in TCRdb, only in-frame clones are kept and a portion is missing. D and trimming were read from the DNA, whereas the V and J calls and clone size are those reported in that table. The sample lists about 100,000 clones; about 82% were seen once. The sample belongs to a study of blood T cell repertoires in COVID-19. Study as a whole: Acute and convalescent COVID-19 specimens originated in the United States, Italy and Spain. The analysed material was cDNA or gDNA that came from T cells, B-cell-depleted T cells, or PBMCs.

The CDR3 length is 11 residues. The germline CDR1 and CDR2 sequences are LNHDA and SQIVND (reference sequence). Trimming left V 6 bases short and J 12 bases short, with 12 bases between. The V and J genes are TRBV19 and TRBJ2-1, with D tentatively TRBD2 (6 bases). The clonotype was recovered from a man aged 50 to 60 with active or convalescent COVID-19. Sequenced sample: peripheral blood. The CDR3 is CASSSGTRQFF. The CDR3, as DNA: TGTGCCAGTAGCTCCGGGACTCGGCAGTTCTTC.